The 10 T cell receptor beta chains below all came from one sample that was sequenced in a study of T cell responses to AZD1222 COVID-19 vaccine. Measured with immunoSEQ multiplex PCR; TCRdb has only the in-frame clones, and not every one. The sample gives roughly 180,000 clones, approximately 86% of which show up once; less than 3% is in the top ten. The specimen comprised peripheral blood, sampled on day 0 of AZD1222 vaccination. The receptors were sampled from an adult in good health.

V is TRBV27 and J is TRBJ1-1, with D possibly TRBD1 on 6 matching bases. Germline CDR1 reads MNHEY; CDR2 reads SMNVEV (reference sequence). Trimming removed 6 bases from V and 5 bases from J, with 25 bases in between. The CDR3 is 17 residues long. Here the CDR3 reads CASRGWGTGGGGTEAFF. The CDR3 DNA is TGTGCCAGCAGGGGGTGGGGGACCGGAGGGGGTGGAACTGAAGCTTTCTTT.

This chain joins TRBV15 and TRBJ1-5; TRBD1 is a possible D gene (5 bases). With 6 bases removed from V and 3 bases from J, the gap between germline ends came to 21 bases. Germline V gene lookup returns CDR1 LNHNV and CDR2 YYDKDF (reference sequence). The length of the CDR3 is 17 residues. Here the CDR3 DNA reads TGTGCCACCAGTGTGGGGGGATTGGGCACTATCAATCAGCCCCAGCATTTT. Translated: CATSVGGLGTINQPQHF.

The V gene is TRBV19, the J gene TRBJ2-7; 9 positions match TRBD1. Trimming took 1 base from V and 5 from J; bases not matched to a gene: 6. CDR3 length: 15 residues. Germline V gives CDR1 LNHDA, CDR2 SQIVND (reference sequence). The CDR3 spells CASSIVGTGTDEQYF. Here the CDR3 DNA reads TGTGCCAGTAGTATAGTAGGGACAGGGACCGACGAGCAGTACTTC.

The chain carries TRBV5-8 and TRBJ2-7, with D tentatively TRBD2 (6 bases). Between the trimmed V and J ends, which lost 1 base and 5 bases, there was a span of 10 bases. CDR3 length equals 13 residues. Germline CDR1 and CDR2: SGHTS and YDEGEE. CDR3 DNA sequence: TGTGCCAGCAGCTTGTCTAGCGTAAACGAGCAGTACTTC. This encodes CASSLSSVNEQYF.

The rearrangement uses TRBV12-5 and TRBJ2-5, with D maybe TRBD2 (6 bases). The V gene lost 1 base and the J gene lost 5 bases, with 14 bases spanning the gap. CDR1 LGHNT and CDR2 FRNRAP come from the germline V gene. The CDR3 contains 15 residues. CDR3 region: CASGLGAGRGETQYF. The CDR3 nucleotides are TGTGCTAGTGGTTTGGGGGCGGGGAGAGGGGAGACCCAGTACTTC.

This clone was seen a single time. This chain uses TRBV19 with TRBJ1-1; D may be TRBD1 (5 bases). V lost 7 bases and J lost 0, with 12 bases in between. The CDR3 loop spans 14 amino acids. Germline lookup yields CDR1 LNHDA and CDR2 SQIVND (reference sequence). The CDR3 DNA reads TGTGCCAGTAATTGGGGCCCCATGAACACTGAAGCTTTCTTT. This codes for CASNWGPMNTEAFF.

This chain uses TRBV15 with TRBJ1-2; TRBD1 is a possible D gene (6 bases). Trimming removed 0 bases from V and 0 bases from J, with 8 bases in between. This CDR3 spans 15 amino acids. CDR1 LNHNV and CDR2 YYDKDF come from the germline V gene (reference sequence). CDR3 region: CATSRDRGTNYGYTF. The DNA for the CDR3 is TGTGCCACCAGCAGAGACAGGGGAACTAACTATGGCTACACCTTC.

This chain connects TRBV28 to TRBJ2-7; 10 bases map to TRBD1. This CDR3 is built from 15 residues. Germline V gene lookup returns CDR1 MDHEN and CDR2 SYDVKM. The junction had 12 bases not matched to a gene; V was cut back by 4 bases and J by 9 bases. The CDR3 nucleotides are TGTGCCAGCAGTTCAGCCGGGACAGGGGCCAGGGCGCAGTACTTC. As protein: CASSSAGTGARAQYF.

This chain connects TRBV18 to TRBJ2-7; TRBD2 matches at 12 bases. CDR1 and CDR2 (germline): KGHSH, LQKENI. The CDR3 runs 16 residues. Losses at the gene ends were 2 bases for V and 7 bases for J; bases not matched to a gene: 9. CDR3 sequence reads: CASSPMQTSGSWEQYF. DNA of the CDR3: TGTGCCAGCTCACCAATGCAGACTAGCGGGAGCTGGGAGCAGTACTTC.

The chain employs TRBV2 and TRBJ2-5, with 13 bases lining up with TRBD2. CDR3 length: 17 amino acids. V shed 7 bases, J shed 5 bases, and the junction held 13 bases outside the gene matches. Germline loops: CDR1 SNHLY, CDR2 FYNNEI. CDR3: CASTEGLAGAIRETQYF. The DNA for the CDR3 is TGTGCCAGCACCGAAGGACTAGCGGGAGCCATTCGGGAGACCCAGTACTTC.